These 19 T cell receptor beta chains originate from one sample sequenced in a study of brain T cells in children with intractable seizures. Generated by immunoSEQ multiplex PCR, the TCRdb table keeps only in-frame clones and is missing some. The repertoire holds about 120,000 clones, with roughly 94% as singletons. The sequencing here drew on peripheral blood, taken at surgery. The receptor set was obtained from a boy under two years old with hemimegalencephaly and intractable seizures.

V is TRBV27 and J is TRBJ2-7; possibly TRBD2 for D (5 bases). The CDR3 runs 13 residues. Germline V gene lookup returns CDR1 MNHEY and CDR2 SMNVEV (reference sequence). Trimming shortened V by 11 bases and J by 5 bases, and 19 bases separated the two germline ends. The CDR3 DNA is TGTGCCGAAGGGTCTAGCCCTGGGGACGAGCAGTACTTC. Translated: CAEGSSPGDEQYF.

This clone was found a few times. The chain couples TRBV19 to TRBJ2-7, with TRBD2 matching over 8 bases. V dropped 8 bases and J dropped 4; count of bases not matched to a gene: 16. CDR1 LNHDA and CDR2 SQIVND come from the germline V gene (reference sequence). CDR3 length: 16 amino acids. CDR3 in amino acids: CASHPPSGRSDYEQYF. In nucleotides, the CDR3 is TGTGCCAGTCATCCCCCCAGCGGGAGATCTGATTACGAGCAGTACTTC. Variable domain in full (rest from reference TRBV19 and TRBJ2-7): DGGITQSPKYLFRKEGQNVTLSCEQNLNHDAMYWYRQDPGQGLRLIYYSQIVNDFQKGDIAEGYSVSREKKESFPLTVTSAQKNPTAFYLCASHPPSGRSDYEQYFGPGTRLTVT.

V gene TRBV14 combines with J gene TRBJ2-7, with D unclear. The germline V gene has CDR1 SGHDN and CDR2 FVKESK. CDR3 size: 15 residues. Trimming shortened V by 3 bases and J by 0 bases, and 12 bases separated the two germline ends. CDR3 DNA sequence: TGTGCCAGCAGCCAGGTACCGCTGAGCTCCTACGAGCAGTACTTC. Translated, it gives CASSQVPLSSYEQYF.

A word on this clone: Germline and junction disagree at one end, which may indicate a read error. The CDR3 coding sequence is TGTGCCACCAGTGACGCCCGACAGATAGGGTCCATCAGGAGTTTT. Residues: CATSDARQIGSIRSF. The chain joins TRBV24-1 to TRBJ2-3; tentative D call: TRBD1 (5 bases). Per the germline V gene, CDR1 is KGHDR and CDR2 is SFDVKD. The CDR3 extends over 15 amino acids.

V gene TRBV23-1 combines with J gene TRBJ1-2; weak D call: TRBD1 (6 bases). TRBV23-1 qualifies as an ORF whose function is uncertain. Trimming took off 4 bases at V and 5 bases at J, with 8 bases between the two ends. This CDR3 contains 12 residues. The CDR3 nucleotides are TGCGCCAGCAGTCCGGGACAATATGGCTACACCTTC. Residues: CASSPGQYGYTF.

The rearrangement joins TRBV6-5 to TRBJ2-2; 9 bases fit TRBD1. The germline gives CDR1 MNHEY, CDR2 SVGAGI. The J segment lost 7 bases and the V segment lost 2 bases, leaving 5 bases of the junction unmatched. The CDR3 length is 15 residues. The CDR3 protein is CASSYQQGAGGELFF. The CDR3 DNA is TGTGCCAGCAGTTACCAACAGGGGGCCGGCGGGGAGCTGTTTTTT.

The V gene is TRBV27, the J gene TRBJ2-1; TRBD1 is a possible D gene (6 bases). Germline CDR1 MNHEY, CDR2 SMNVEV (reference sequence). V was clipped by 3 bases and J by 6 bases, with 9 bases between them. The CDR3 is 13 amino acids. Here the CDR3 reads CASSFGTRNEQFF. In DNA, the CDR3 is TGTGCCAGCAGTTTTGGGACACGCAATGAGCAGTTCTTC.

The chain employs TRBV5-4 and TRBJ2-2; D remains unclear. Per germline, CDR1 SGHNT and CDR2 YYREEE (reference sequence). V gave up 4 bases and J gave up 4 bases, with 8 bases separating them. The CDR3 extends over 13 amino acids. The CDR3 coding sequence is TGTGCCAGCAGCCAAGCCGGCACCGGGGAGCTGTTTTTT. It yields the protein CASSQAGTGELFF.

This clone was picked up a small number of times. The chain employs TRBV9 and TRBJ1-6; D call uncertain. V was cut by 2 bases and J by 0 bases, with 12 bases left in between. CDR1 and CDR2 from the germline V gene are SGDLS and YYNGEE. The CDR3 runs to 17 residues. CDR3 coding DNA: TGTGCCAGCAGCGTCGGGTCGGGAAGCTCCTATAATTCACCCCTCCACTTT. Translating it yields CASSVGSGSSYNSPLHF.

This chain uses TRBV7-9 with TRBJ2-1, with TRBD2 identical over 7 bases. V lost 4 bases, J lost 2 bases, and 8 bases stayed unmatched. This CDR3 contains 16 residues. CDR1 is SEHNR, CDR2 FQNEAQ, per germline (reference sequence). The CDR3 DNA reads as TGTGCCAGCAGCTCCCCCGCGGGAGACCCCTACAATGAGCAGTTCTTC. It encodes CASSSPAGDPYNEQFF. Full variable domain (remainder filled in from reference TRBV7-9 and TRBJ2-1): DTGVSQNPRHKITKRGQNVTFRCDPISEHNRLYWYRQTLGQGPEFLTYFQNEAQLEKSRLLSDRFSAERPKGSFSTLEIQRTEQGDSAMYLCASSSPAGDPYNEQFFGPGTRLTVL.

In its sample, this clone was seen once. As DNA, the CDR3 is TGTGCCAGCAGACCTGTGGGGTCCGGGGAGCTGTTTTTT. Its translation is CASRPVGSGELFF. This sequence joins TRBV6-5 and TRBJ2-2; D gene ambiguous. V was shortened by 6 bases and J by 6 bases, with 11 bases between the two germline ends. The CDR3 extends over 13 amino acids. Looked up from germline, CDR1 is MNHEY and CDR2 is SVGAGI.

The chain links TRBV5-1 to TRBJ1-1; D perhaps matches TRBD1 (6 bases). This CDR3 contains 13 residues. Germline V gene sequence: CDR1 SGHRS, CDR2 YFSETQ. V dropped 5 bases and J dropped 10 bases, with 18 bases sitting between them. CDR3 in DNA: TGCGCCAGCAGGCCCGCAGGGGTGTCTGCAGCTTTCTTT. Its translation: CASRPAGVSAAFF.

The CDR3 spells CASSFTGNGYTF. In DNA, the CDR3 is TGTGCCAGCAGCTTTACGGGGAATGGCTACACCTTC. The chain recombines TRBV5-6 with TRBJ1-2; no clear D gene. Trimming cost V 2 bases and J 6 bases, with 8 bases left between them. Germline CDR1 reads SGHDT; CDR2 reads YYEEEE. The CDR3 runs 12 residues.

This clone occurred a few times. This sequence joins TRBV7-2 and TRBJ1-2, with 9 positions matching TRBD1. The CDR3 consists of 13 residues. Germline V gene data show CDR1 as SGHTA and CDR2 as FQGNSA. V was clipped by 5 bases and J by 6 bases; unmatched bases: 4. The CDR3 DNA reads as TGTGCCAGCAGCCCACGACAGGGGGATGGCTACACCTTC. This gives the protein CASSPRQGDGYTF.

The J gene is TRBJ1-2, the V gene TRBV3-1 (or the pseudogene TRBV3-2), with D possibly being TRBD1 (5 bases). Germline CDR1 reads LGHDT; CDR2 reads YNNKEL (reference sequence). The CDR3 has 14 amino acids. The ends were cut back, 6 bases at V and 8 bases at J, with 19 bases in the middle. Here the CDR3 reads CASSFPSRGGGYTF. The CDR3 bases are TGTGCCAGCAGTTTCCCCTCAAGGGGCGGCGGCTACACCTTC.

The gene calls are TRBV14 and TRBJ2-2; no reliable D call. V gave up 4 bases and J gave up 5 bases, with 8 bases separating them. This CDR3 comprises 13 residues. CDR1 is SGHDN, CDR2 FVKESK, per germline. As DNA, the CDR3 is TGTGCCAGCAGCCCGTTCCTAACCGGGGAGCTGTTTTTT. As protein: CASSPFLTGELFF.

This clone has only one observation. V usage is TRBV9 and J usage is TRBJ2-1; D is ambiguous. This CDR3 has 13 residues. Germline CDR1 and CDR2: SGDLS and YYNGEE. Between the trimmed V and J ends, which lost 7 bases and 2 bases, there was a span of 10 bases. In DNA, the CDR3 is TGTGCCAGCCCCACGGGCCCCTACAATGAGCAGTTCTTC. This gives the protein CASPTGPYNEQFF.

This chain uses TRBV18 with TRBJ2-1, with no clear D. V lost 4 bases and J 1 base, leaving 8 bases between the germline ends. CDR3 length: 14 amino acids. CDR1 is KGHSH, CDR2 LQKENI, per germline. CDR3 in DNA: TGTGCCAGCTCACAGAGCGTATCCTACAATGAGCAGTTCTTC. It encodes CASSQSVSYNEQFF.

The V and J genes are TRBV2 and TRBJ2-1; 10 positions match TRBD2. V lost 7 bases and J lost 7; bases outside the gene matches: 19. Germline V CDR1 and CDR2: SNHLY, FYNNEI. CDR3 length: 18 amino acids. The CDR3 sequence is CASTRGGGAGGVRNEQFF. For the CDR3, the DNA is TGTGCCAGCACCCGCGGTGGGGGAGCGGGAGGGGTTAGAAATGAGCAGTTCTTC.